There are a few counts of the clone carrying this T cell receptor (beta chain). These data originate in a study of T cells after yellow fever vaccination. Overall study: Some fractions had low cell numbers, and these were prepared with SMART-Seq v4 Ultra Low Input.

V dropped 1 base and J dropped 6 bases, with 16 bases sitting between them. The CDR3 spans 15 residues. The V gene's germline CDR1 is LGHDT and CDR2 YNNKEL (reference sequence). The TCR cDNA carried a universal primer site and UMIs from 5'RACE template switching. TCRdb re-derived calls from the 5' RACE reads in MiXCR, one entry per CDR3 protein. The table records roughly 330,000 distinct CDR3 sequences, 6.8% of them present only once. The source of this sequence is a man between 18 and 35 years old who received the YFV17D yellow fever vaccine. Sequencing was performed on PBMCs, taken roughly seven weeks after the first yellow fever vaccination. V is TRBV3-1 and J is TRBJ2-7; the D gene is possibly TRBD1 (6 bases). The CDR3 sequence is CASSQVGQRLFEQYF. In nucleotides, the CDR3 is TGTGCCAGCAGCCAAGTTGGACAGCGCCTTTTCGAGCAGTACTTC.